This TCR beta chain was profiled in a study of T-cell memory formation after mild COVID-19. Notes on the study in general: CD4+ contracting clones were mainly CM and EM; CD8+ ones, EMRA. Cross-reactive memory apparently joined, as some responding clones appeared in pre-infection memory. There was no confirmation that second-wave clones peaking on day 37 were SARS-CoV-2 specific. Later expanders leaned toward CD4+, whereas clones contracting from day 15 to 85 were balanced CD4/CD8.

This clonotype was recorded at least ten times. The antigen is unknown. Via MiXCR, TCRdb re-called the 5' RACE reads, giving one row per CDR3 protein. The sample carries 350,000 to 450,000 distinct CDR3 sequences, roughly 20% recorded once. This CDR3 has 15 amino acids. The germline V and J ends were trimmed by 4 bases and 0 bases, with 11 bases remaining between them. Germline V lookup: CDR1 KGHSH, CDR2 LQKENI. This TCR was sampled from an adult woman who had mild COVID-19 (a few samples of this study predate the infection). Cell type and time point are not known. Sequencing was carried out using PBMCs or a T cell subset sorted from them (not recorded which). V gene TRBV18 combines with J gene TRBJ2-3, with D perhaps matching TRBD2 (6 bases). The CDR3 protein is CASSLSGTSTDTQYF. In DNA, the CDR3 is TGTGCCAGCTCACTCTCCGGGACTAGCACAGATACGCAGTATTTT.